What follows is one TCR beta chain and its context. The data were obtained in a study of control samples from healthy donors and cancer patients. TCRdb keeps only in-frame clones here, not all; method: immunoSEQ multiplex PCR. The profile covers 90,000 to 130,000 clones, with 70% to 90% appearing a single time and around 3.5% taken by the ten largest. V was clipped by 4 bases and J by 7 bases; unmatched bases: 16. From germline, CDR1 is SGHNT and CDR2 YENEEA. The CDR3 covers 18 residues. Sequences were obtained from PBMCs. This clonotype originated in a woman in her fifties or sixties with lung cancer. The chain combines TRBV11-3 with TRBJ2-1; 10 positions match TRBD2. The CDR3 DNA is TGTGCCAGCAGCTCCGCCTTGGCTAGCGGGAGTTGGCGGAATGAGCAGTTCTTC. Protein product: CASSSALASGSWRNEQFF. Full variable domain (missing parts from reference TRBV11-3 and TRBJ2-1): EAGVVQSPRYKIIEKKQPVAFWCNPISGHNTLYWYLQNLGQGPELLIRYENEEAVDDSQLPKDRFSAERLKGVDSTLKIQPAELGDSAVYLCASSSALASGSWRNEQFFGPGTRLTVL.